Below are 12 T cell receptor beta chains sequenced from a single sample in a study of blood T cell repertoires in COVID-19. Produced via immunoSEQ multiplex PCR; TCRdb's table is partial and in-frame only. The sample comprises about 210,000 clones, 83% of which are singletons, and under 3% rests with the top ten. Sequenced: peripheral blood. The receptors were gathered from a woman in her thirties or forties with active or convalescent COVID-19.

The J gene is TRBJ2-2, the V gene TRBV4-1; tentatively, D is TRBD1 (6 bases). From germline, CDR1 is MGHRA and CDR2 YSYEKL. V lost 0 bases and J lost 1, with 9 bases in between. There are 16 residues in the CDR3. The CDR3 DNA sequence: TGCGCCAGCAGCCAAGATCGCAGGGGGAACACCGGGGAGCTGTTTTTT. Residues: CASSQDRRGNTGELFF.

In DNA, the CDR3 is TGCAGCGGAACCTCAGGGGCCTATGGCTACACCTTC. It is translated as CSGTSGAYGYTF. This rearrangement joins TRBV29-1 to TRBJ1-2; D perhaps matches TRBD1 (6 bases). V was clipped by 7 bases and J by 4 bases, with 13 bases between them. In germline, CDR1 is SQVTM, CDR2 ANQGSEA. The CDR3 is made up of 12 amino acids.

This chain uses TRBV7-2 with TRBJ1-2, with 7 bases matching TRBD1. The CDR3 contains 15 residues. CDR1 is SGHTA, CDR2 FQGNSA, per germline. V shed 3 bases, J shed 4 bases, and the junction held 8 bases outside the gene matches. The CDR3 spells CASSFQTGVSYGYTF. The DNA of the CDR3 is TGTGCCAGCAGCTTTCAAACAGGGGTATCCTATGGCTACACCTTC.

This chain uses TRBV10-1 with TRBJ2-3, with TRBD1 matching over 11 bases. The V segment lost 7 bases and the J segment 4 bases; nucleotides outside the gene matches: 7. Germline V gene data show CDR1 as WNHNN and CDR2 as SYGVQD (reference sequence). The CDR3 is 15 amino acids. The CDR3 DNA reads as TGCGCCAGCACGGACAGGGGGCTAAAGTCAGATACGCAGTATTTT. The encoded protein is CASTDRGLKSDTQYF.

CDR3 in DNA: TGCGCCAGCAGTCATATGGCCGATTCACCCCTCCACTTT. It translates to CASSHMADSPLHF. The chain employs TRBV23-1 and TRBJ1-6; D uncertain. TRBV23-1 is placed among ORFs of uncertain function. This CDR3 spans 13 amino acids. Deletions cut 3 bases from V and 8 bases from J, with 8 bases between.

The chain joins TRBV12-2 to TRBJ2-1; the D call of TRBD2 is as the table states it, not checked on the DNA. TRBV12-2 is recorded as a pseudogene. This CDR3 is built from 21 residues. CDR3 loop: CASRLPRLGLAGDPIYNEQFF. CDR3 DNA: TGTGCAAGTCGCTTACCGCGACTGGGACTAGCGGGGGATCCCATCTACAATGAGCAGTTCTTC.

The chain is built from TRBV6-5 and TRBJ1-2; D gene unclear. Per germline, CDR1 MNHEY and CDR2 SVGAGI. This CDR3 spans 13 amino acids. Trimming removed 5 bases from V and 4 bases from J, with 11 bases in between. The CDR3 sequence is CASSPEGLYGYTF. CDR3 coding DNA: TGTGCCAGCAGTCCCGAGGGCCTCTATGGCTACACCTTC.

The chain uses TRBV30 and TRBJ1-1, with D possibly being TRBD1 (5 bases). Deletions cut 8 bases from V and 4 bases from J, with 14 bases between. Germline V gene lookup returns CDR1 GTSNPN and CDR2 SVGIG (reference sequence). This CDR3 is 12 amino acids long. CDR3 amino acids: CAREAGTTEAFF. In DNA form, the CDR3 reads TGTGCCCGCGAAGCGGGGACCACTGAAGCTTTCTTT.

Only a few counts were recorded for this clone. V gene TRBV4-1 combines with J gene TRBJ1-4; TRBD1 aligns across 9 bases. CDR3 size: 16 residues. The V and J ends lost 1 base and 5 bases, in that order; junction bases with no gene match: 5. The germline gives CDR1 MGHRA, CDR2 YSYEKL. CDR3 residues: CASSQGPGTGNEKLFF. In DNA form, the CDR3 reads TGCGCCAGCAGCCAAGGACCCGGGACAGGGAATGAAAAACTGTTTTTT.

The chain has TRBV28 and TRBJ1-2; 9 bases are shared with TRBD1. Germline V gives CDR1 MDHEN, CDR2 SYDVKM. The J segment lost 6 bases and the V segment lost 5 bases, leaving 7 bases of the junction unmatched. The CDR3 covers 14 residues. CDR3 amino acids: CASSIGDRVNGYTF. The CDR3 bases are TGTGCCAGCAGTATAGGGGACAGGGTGAATGGCTACACCTTC.

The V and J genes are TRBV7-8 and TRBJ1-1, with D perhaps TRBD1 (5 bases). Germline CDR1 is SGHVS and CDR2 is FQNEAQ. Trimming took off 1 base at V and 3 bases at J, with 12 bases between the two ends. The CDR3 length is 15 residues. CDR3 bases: TGTGCCAGCAGCTTAGTACCGCAGGGCGACACTGAAGCTTTCTTT. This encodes CASSLVPQGDTEAFF.

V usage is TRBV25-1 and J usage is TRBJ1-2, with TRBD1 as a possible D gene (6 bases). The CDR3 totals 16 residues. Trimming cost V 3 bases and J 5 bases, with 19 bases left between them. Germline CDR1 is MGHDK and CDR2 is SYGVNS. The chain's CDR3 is CASSDPRGGIFYGYTF. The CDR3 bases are TGTGCCAGCAGTGACCCGCGCGGGGGCATATTTTATGGCTACACCTTC.